This T cell receptor (beta chain) was recovered during a study of tumor-infiltrating lymphocytes in primary liver carcinoma. Looking at the study overall: Both sexes were represented among patients, who were 30 to 69 years old.

Production of TCR beta cDNA used roughly 500 ng total RNA together with a constant-region primer. It was through three nested multiplex PCR rounds of slightly modified ARM-PCR that TCR beta libraries arose. Running roughly 10 cycles apiece, the first two PCR rounds relied on TRBV1-TRBV30 forward primers together with a C-beta reverse primer. Via MiXCR, TCRdb re-called the multiplex PCR reads, giving one row per CDR3 protein. The sample lists 180,000 or so distinct CDR3 sequences, less than 65% seen once, with 70% to 80% in the top ten. Extraction also yielded germline DNA, while blood RNA was obtained from unsorted whole blood. None of the patients had received treatment, and all had chronic HBV infection. CDR3 size: 17 residues. The V and J ends lost 5 bases and 3 bases respectively, with 19 bases between them. CDR1 is MNHNY and CDR2 is SVGAGI in the germline V gene (reference sequence). About this clonotype: The antigen is undetermined.

Regarding the study as a whole: Bulk unsorted sampling precluded comparing CD4+ and CD8+ repertoires.

This TCR was sampled from a man in his forties or fifties with primary liver carcinoma and hepatitis B virus infection. Sequenced sample: peripheral blood. This chain uses TRBV6-6 with TRBJ2-2; D possibly matches TRBD1 or TRBD2 (5 bases each). The CDR3 protein is CASSKFGTLLDTGELFF. CDR3 nucleotide sequence: TGTGCCAGCAGTAAATTCGGGACCCTCCTGGACACCGGGGAGCTGTTTTTT.